The 21 T cell receptor beta chains below were found in one sample sequenced in a study of blood T cells in healthy people across ages (dated by TCRdb to the mid-2010s). Library generation was performed with 5' RACE. Sequencing was carried out with an Illumina HiSeq 2500. The second PCR ran for about 6 to 12 cycles and used a J-beta primer mix along with a sample-barcoded 5' primer. TCRdb cleaned the public reads at Q25 with fastp, built clones with MiXCR and kept in-frame beta chains. Here each entry gathers all rows of one CDR3 protein and keeps the most common genes and DNA. The sample contains about 650,000 distinct CDR3 sequences, about 34% of them found a single time. Jointly, the top ten make up roughly 14% of the sample. The sequenced sample was blood. These receptor sequences come from a woman aged 80 or over in good health. Donor details come from another sample of the same person, matched by shared clones.

This clonotype occurred many times. This chain links TRBV5-1 with TRBJ1-2, with D uncertain. This CDR3 contains 15 residues. V was trimmed by 0 bases and J by 1 base, leaving 10 bases between them. Per the germline V gene, CDR1 is SGHRS and CDR2 is YFSETQ. The CDR3: CASSLGPGINYGYTF. The CDR3 DNA follows: TGCGCCAGCAGCTTGGGGCCCGGGATTAACTATGGCTACACCTTC.

There are many counts of this clonotype. The CDR3 bases are TGTGCCAGCAGTTTCGGGGACAGTACCTACGAGCAGTACTTC. This codes for CASSFGDSTYEQYF. The chain employs TRBV27 and TRBJ2-7, with TRBD1 matching 7 bases. Germline V gives CDR1 MNHEY, CDR2 SMNVEV (reference sequence). Trimming removed 3 bases from V and 2 bases from J; junction bases left unmatched: 4. The CDR3 has 14 amino acids.

The V call is TRBV3-1, the J call TRBJ2-3; D might be TRBD1 (6 bases). Germline V gene data show CDR1 as LGHDT and CDR2 as YNNKEL (reference sequence). Trimming removed 3 bases at V and 1 base at J, with 17 bases between. The CDR3 consists of 17 residues. CDR3 sequence (DNA): TGTGCCAGCAGCCATGCTTACAGGGAGAGGGGCACAGATACGCAGTATTTT. Translating gives CASSHAYRERGTDTQYF.

This chain links TRBV2 with TRBJ2-3; D not certain. The germline gives CDR1 SNHLY, CDR2 FYNNEI. The CDR3 spans 16 residues. Trimming left V 0 bases short and J 2 bases short, with 12 bases between. The CDR3 sequence is CASSEARLSITDTQYF. For the CDR3, the DNA is TGTGCCAGCAGTGAAGCCAGGCTCTCGATCACAGATACGCAGTATTTT.

This clonotype appeared a single time. A much larger clone lies a single base off, so this may be a read error. The rearrangement uses TRBV3-1 and TRBJ1-1, with 11 positions matching TRBD1. This CDR3 spans 15 amino acids. Germline CDR1 and CDR2: LGHDT and YNNKEL (reference sequence). V lost 3 bases to trimming and J lost 4 bases; unmatched junction nucleotides: 4. The CDR3 region is CASSHWTGGFTEAFF. As DNA, the CDR3 is TGTGCCAGCAGCCACTGGACAGGGGGCTTCACTGAAGCTTTCTTT.

This chain uses TRBV20-1 with TRBJ2-1; a weak D match, TRBD2 (5 bases). Looked up from germline, CDR1 is DFQATT and CDR2 is SNEGSKA (reference sequence). The CDR3 covers 12 residues. Trimming pared 7 bases from V and 10 bases from J, leaving 17 bases between. CDR3 protein: CSVIRPGREQFF. The CDR3 DNA reads TGCAGTGTCATCCGCCCGGGAAGGGAGCAGTTCTTC.

This clonotype has at least ten counts. J is TRBJ1-5 and V is TRBV20-1; D not certain. The germline V gene encodes CDR1 DFQATT and CDR2 SNEGSKA (reference sequence). The CDR3 runs 17 residues. Trimming shortened V by 3 bases and J by 2 bases, and 20 bases separated the two germline ends. The CDR3: CSASGPQAGWGNQPQHF. CDR3 DNA: TGCAGTGCTAGTGGGCCCCAGGCGGGATGGGGCAATCAGCCCCAGCATTTT.

This clonotype was counted at least ten times. CDR3 amino acids: CASQSTGGRTEAFF. The CDR3 bases are TGTGCCTCCCAGTCGACAGGGGGAAGAACTGAAGCTTTCTTT. The chain links TRBV2 to TRBJ1-1; 9 bases are a match to TRBD1. There are 14 residues in the CDR3. V shed 11 bases and J 5 bases; nucleotides not matched to a gene: 12. Germline CDR1 and CDR2: SNHLY and FYNNEI.

Many counts were recorded for this clonotype. V gene TRBV2 combines with J gene TRBJ2-1; TRBD2 agrees at 7 bases. The CDR3 covers 15 residues. Unmatched junction bases numbered 10, after V lost 5 bases and J lost 6 bases. Germline V CDR1 and CDR2: SNHLY, FYNNEI. The CDR3 coding sequence is TGTGCCAGCAGTTCCTACCAACTAGCGCTCAATGAGCAGTTCTTC. Amino acid sequence: CASSSYQLALNEQFF.

This clonotype was recorded a few times. The chain recombines TRBV9 with TRBJ2-2; D is ambiguous. CDR3 length: 13 amino acids. CDR1 is SGDLS and CDR2 is YYNGEE in the germline V gene. Deletions cut 3 bases from V and 2 bases from J, with 5 bases between. This CDR3 is CASSALNTGELFF. The CDR3 DNA is TGTGCCAGCAGCGCGCTTAACACCGGGGAGCTGTTTTTT.

The V call is TRBV6-5, the J call TRBJ2-7; TRBD2 is a possible D gene (7 bases). With 0 bases removed from V and 4 bases from J, the gap between germline ends came to 22 bases. This CDR3 has 18 amino acids. Germline V lookup: CDR1 MNHEY, CDR2 SVGAGI. CDR3 in amino acids: CASSYSRRGQGWSYEQYF. The DNA for the CDR3 is TGTGCCAGCAGTTACTCCCGGCGGGGGCAGGGATGGTCGTACGAGCAGTACTTC.

The sample holds many counts of this clonotype. The V call is TRBV4-3, the J call TRBJ2-3; 11 bases map to TRBD2. Germline lookup yields CDR1 LGHNA and CDR2 YSLEER. V trimming: 1 base; J trimming: 6 bases; junction bases outside the gene matches: 6. The CDR3 has 16 residues. The CDR3 sequence is CASSQGPSGGRDTQYF. CDR3 nucleotides: TGCGCCAGCAGCCAAGGACCTAGCGGGGGGAGGGATACGCAGTATTTT.

As regards this clonotype: Mismatch with germline at one junction end may stem from a read error. This chain uses TRBV5-1 with TRBJ2-5, with D perhaps TRBD2 (6 bases). The germline V gene has CDR1 SGHRS and CDR2 YFSETQ. The CDR3 is 17 amino acids. The CDR3 DNA follows: TGCGCCGGCAGCATCACGGGTAGTGGGGGAGGCCGGGAGACCCAGTACTTC. Its translation is CAGSITGSGGGRETQYF.

The CDR3 protein is CASSRGEGYEQYF. The CDR3 nucleotides read TGTGCCAGCAGCAGGGGGGAAGGCTACGAGCAGTACTTC. This chain joins TRBV7-9 and TRBJ2-7, with D perhaps TRBD1 or TRBD2 (6 bases each). V lost 5 bases, J lost 3 bases, and 11 bases lay in between. This CDR3 region has 13 residues. Germline CDR1 is SEHNR and CDR2 is FQNEAQ (reference sequence).

V usage is TRBV5-1 and J usage is TRBJ2-1, with 10 bases lining up with TRBD2. CDR3 length: 16 amino acids. The germline CDR1 and CDR2 sequences are SGHRS and YFSETQ. After removal of 7 bases from V and 10 bases from J, the junction contained 17 bases not matched to a gene. The CDR3 here is CASGPTGIAGGREQFF. The CDR3, as DNA: TGCGCCAGCGGCCCCACCGGCATAGCGGGAGGTCGGGAGCAGTTCTTC.

The rearrangement uses TRBV4-2 and TRBJ1-2; perhaps TRBD1 as D (5 bases). V was trimmed by 2 bases and J by 6 bases, leaving 16 bases between them. The CDR3 covers 15 residues. The germline V gene encodes CDR1 LGHNA and CDR2 YNFKEQ. The CDR3 loop reads CASSQRAGRSHGYTF. As DNA, the CDR3 is TGTGCCAGCAGCCAAAGGGCAGGGAGAAGCCATGGCTACACCTTC.

The V call is TRBV20-1, the J call TRBJ2-7; possible D gene TRBD2, 6 bases. V lost 6 bases, J lost 5 bases, and 8 bases lay in between. Germline assignment: CDR1 DFQATT and CDR2 SNEGSKA (reference sequence). CDR3 length: 10 amino acids. Here the CDR3 reads CSAGEDEQYF. In DNA, the CDR3 is TGCAGTGCGGGGGAGGACGAGCAGTACTTC.

A word on this clonotype: A read error may explain this, as a much larger clone is one base away. The rearrangement uses TRBV5-4 and TRBJ2-7, with no clear D. Germline loops: CDR1 SGHNT, CDR2 YYREEE (reference sequence). The CDR3 runs 12 residues. The germline V and J ends were trimmed by 0 bases and 10 bases, with 11 bases remaining between them. The CDR3 DNA follows: TGTGCCAGCAGCTTGGATATCGAGGCCCAGTACTTC. Protein: CASSLDIEAQYF.

This clonotype has just a few counts. One junction end does not reproduce the germline sequence, and a read error may be involved. V gene TRBV6-6 combines with J gene TRBJ1-6; D unclear. Per the germline V gene, CDR1 is MNHNY and CDR2 is SVGAGI (reference sequence). CDR3 length: 13 residues. The DNA for the CDR3 is TGTGCCAGCAGTCCCCCGGACGGTTGGCCCCCCCACTTT. Protein: CASSPPDGWPPHF.

The chain has TRBV4-2 and TRBJ2-2, with a possible D match to TRBD1 (5 bases). CDR3 size: 16 residues. Per germline, CDR1 LGHNA and CDR2 YNFKEQ. Trimming stripped 0 bases from V and 5 bases from J, with 13 bases between. The CDR3 DNA follows: TGTGCCAGCAGCCAAGAGCAGGGCAGTGGGACCGGGGAGCTGTTTTTT. Encoded protein: CASSQEQGSGTGELFF.

Remarks on this clonotype: This could be a read error, since a much larger clone is one nucleotide away. CDR3 amino acids: CASSQDRASRAGSVETQYF. The CDR3 nucleotides read TGTGCCAGCAGCCAAGATAGAGCGTCGCGAGCGGGGTCTGTGGAGACCCAGTACTTC. V usage is TRBV4-2 and J usage is TRBJ2-7; TRBD2 agrees at 7 bases. The J call could be wrong; TRBJ2-5 is a better fit for the DNA end. The CDR3 has 19 amino acids. Germline V lookup: CDR1 LGHNA, CDR2 YNFKEQ.